The entry that follows covers one T cell receptor (beta chain) sequence. Its antigen is currently unknown. There are 13 residues in the CDR3. V shed 6 bases, J shed 7 bases, and the junction held 5 bases outside the gene matches. Germline V gene lookup returns CDR1 SEHNR and CDR2 FQNEAQ (reference sequence). Based on CD45RO/CCR7/CD25/CD127/CD95/CD27, CD4+ regulatory, stem cell-like memory, naive and central memory cells were sorted. In all sorted populations, purity surpassed 95%. The sample belongs to a study of beta chain features in type 1 diabetes. Study-wide points: In these data, an HLA type influence on TCRB rearrangement remained unresolved. Within each of all four CD4+ subsets, Type 1 diabetes patients had TCRB CDR3s that were moderately but significantly shorter. It was among patients, rather than healthy donors, that naive, central memory and Treg TCRB repertoires appeared more similar.

TCRB transcripts that were expressed got sequenced, as all of the isolated RNA had been reverse transcribed. Generated by immunoSEQ multiplex PCR, the TCRdb table keeps only in-frame clones and is missing some. The profile shows around 180,000 clones, around 7.9% of them singletons. The chain links TRBV7-9 to TRBJ2-1; 8 nucleotides align to TRBD1. This receptor was obtained from a man aged 18 to 35 with type 1 diabetes. The sequencing input was central memory CD4+ T cells from blood. The CDR3 DNA reads TGTGCCAGCAGTGAGAGACAGGGGAATGAGCAGTTCTTC. Translating it yields CASSERQGNEQFF.